This T cell receptor beta chain was retrieved from a study of T cells in localized non-small cell lung cancer. Germline CDR1 and CDR2: SGHNT and YYREEE (reference sequence). The CDR3 is made up of 15 amino acids. V was pared by 3 bases and J by 5 bases, with 8 bases of the junction left unmatched. A word on this clone: Its antigen is unidentified.

Produced via immunoSEQ multiplex PCR; TCRdb's table is partial and in-frame only. The sample carries tens of thousands of clones, about 90% recorded once. Study outcomes and limitations: In the blood, greater T cell density corresponded to longer overall survival. Adjacent uninvolved lung tissue had the highest T cell clonality, exceeding tumor. Appearance in adjacent lung was seen for a median about 58 of the top 100 tumor clones. Heterogeneity is still possible, as just one tumor region was sequenced.

The V call is TRBV5-4, the J call TRBJ2-3; 8 positions agree with TRBD1. The input for sequencing was peripheral blood, taken before any cancer treatment. The sequence was collected from a male donor aged 60 or over with stage I squamous cell lung carcinoma. The CDR3 DNA is TGTGCCAGCAGCTGGGGAAAGACAGGGGAAGATACGCAGTATTTT. Its protein is CASSWGKTGEDTQYF.